This T cell receptor (beta chain) is from a study of T cells in Graves' hyperthyroidism and ophthalmopathy. The study's findings and limits: The model predicted ophthalmopathy a median around six months before onset.

In the case of this clonotype: Antigen unknown.

Germline V gene lookup returns CDR1 MNHEY and CDR2 SMNVEV (reference sequence). There are 15 residues in the CDR3. The V and J ends lost 3 bases and 1 base respectively, with 10 bases between them. Clinical symptoms, serum thyroxine and TRAb, thyroid ultrasound and orbital computed tomography together formed the diagnostic basis. Template material for amplifying TCR beta CDR3 regions consisted of RNA transcripts. TCR CDR3 underwent first-round RT-PCR with the HTBI primer set. Each CDR3 protein gets one entry after TCRdb re-called the multiplex PCR reads with MiXCR. Here the sample spans approximately 720,000 distinct CDR3 sequences, approximately 18% being singletons.

This TCR was sampled from a woman aged 45-65 years with Graves' hyperthyroidism that later progressed to Graves' ophthalmopathy. The sequenced sample was blood. This chain joins TRBV27 and TRBJ1-5; D uncertain. CDR3 DNA sequence: TGTGCCAGCAGTTTTTCCGGCAGCAGCAATCAGCCCCAGCATTTT. Its protein product is CASSFSGSSNQPQHF.